This paragraph reports one T cell receptor (beta chain). The data belong to a study of T cell responses to AZD1222 COVID-19 vaccine. Libraries were prepared by immunoSEQ multiplex PCR; TCRdb keeps only in-frame clonotypes and omits some of them. Of 80,000 to 90,000 clones in the sample, around nine tenths were seen once. The material sequenced was peripheral blood, taken on day 0 of AZD1222 vaccination. This receptor was taken from an adult in good health.

The CDR3 DNA sequence: TGTGCCAGCAGCCCCGGGACAGCTAATGAAAAACTGTTTTTT. It codes for CASSPGTANEKLFF. The chain is built from TRBV9 and TRBJ1-4, with TRBD1 identical over 7 bases. The CDR3 length is 14 residues. V gave up 4 bases and J gave up 3 bases; unmatched junction bases: 3. Germline CDR1 and CDR2: SGDLS and YYNGEE. Variable domain in full (rest from reference TRBV9 and TRBJ1-4): DSGVTQTPKHLITATGQRVTLRCSPRSGDLSVYWYQQSLDQGLQFLIQYYNGEERAKGNILERFSAQQFPDLHSELNLSSLELGDSALYFCASSPGTANEKLFFGSGTQLSVL.